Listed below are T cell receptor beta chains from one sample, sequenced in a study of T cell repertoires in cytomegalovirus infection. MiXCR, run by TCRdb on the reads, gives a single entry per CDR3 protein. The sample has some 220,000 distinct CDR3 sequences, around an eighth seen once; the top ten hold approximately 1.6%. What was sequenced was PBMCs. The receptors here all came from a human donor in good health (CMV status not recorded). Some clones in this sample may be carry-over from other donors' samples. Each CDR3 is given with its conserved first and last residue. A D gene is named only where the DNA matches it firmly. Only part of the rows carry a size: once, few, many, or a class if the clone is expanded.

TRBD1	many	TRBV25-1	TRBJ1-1	TGTGCCAGCACTAAACAGGGGGCCACTGAAGCTTTCTTT	CASTKQGATEAFF
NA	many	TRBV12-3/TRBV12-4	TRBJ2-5	TGTGCCAGCAGTTTAATAGGGGCAGGAGAGACCCAGTACTTC	CASSLIGAGETQYF
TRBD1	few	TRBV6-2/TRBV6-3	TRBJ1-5	TGTGCCAGCAGTAACCGGGACAGGGGACATCAGCCCCAGCATTTT	CASSNRDRGHQPQHF
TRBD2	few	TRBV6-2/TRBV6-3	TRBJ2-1	TGTGCCAGCACCCTAGGCGGGCTGCGGGGGGCTGAGCAGTTCTTC	CASTLGGLRGAEQFF
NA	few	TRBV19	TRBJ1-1	TGTGCCAGTAGTATATCGGAGACTGAAGCTTTCTTT	CASSISETEAFF
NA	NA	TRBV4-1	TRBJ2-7	TGCGCCAGCAGCCCGTCCCCGGGCGAGCAGTACTTC	CASSPSPGEQYF
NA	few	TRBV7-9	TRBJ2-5	TGTGCCAGCAGCTTAGACGGAGGGGGCGACTTTAACTTC	CASSLDGGGDFNF
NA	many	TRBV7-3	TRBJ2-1	TGTGCCAGCAGCCCCCGAAGGGACTATGAGCAGTTCTTC	CASSPRRDYEQFF
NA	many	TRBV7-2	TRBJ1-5	TGTGCCAGCAGCTTATACGTTAGTAGCAATCAGCCCCAGCATTTT	CASSLYVSSNQPQHF
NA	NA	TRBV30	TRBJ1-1	TGTGCCTGGAGTATGACAGGGAACACTGAAGCTTTCTTT	CAWSMTGNTEAFF
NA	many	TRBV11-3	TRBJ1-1	TGTGCCAGCAGCCTCAGGGATGGGGACACTGAAGCTTTCTTT	CASSLRDGDTEAFF
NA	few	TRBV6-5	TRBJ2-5	TGTGCCAGCAGTTCGTGGGACGGAGCAAAGGGAGAGACCCAGTACTTC	CASSSWDGAKGETQYF
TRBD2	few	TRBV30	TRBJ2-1	TGTGCAGGAGAACTAGCGGGGTCCTACAATGAGCAGTTCTTC	CAGELAGSYNEQFF
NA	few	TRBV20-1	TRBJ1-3	TGCAGTGCTAGAGCTGAAAGAGCAGGAGACACCATATATTTT	CSARAERAGDTIYF
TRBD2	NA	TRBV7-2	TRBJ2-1	TGTGCCAGCAGCTTTTGGACTAGCGGTTACAATGAGCAGTTCTTC	CASSFWTSGYNEQFF
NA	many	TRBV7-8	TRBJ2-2	TGTGCCAGCAGCTTAGTTTCAGGGCCCGGGGAGCTGTTTTTT	CASSLVSGPGELFF
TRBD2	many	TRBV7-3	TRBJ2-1	TGTGCCAGCAGCAAACTAGCGGGGGTCCGCAATGAGCAGTTCTTC	CASSKLAGVRNEQFF
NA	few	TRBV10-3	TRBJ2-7	TGTGCCATCAGCGACCACAGGAAAGGGGCCTACGAGCAGTACTTC	CAISDHRKGAYEQYF
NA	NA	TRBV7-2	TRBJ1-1	TGTGCCAGCAGGGGGGCGGGGGGGGGGGGCACTGAAGCTTTCTTT	CASRGAGGGGTEAFF
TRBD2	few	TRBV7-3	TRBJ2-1	TGTGCCAGCAGCTTAACGGGGCGGGGGGGCGATGAGCAGTTCTTC	CASSLTGRGGDEQFF
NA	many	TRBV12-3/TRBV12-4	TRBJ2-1	TGTGCCAGCAGTTTAGCGGGGGCTGATGAGCAGTTCTTC	CASSLAGADEQFF
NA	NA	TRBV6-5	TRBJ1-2	TGTGCCAGCAGTACACTCATACCCGGAGGGGCAAACTATGGCTACACCTTC	CASSTLIPGGANYGYTF
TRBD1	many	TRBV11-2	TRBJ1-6	TGTGCCAGCAGCCGGACAGGGGGCTTTGGCTCCTATAATTCACCCCTCCACTTT	CASSRTGGFGSYNSPLHF
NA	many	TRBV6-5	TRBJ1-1	TGTGCCAGCAGTTACGCAGAAGACAGTCTAAACACTGAAGCTTTCTTT	CASSYAEDSLNTEAFF
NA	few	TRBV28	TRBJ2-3	TGTGCCAGCAGTTTAGGGGCGGACCTAACAGATACGCAGTATTTT	CASSLGADLTDTQYF
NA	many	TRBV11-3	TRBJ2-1	TGTGCCAGCAGCGTCAGGGGCGCCTACAATGAGCAGTTCTTC	CASSVRGAYNEQFF
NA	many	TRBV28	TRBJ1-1	TGTGCCAGCAGTTTGACTGCTCCGAACACTGAAGCTTTCTTT	CASSLTAPNTEAFF
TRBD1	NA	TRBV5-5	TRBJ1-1	TGTGCCAGCAGCGTAGGACAGGGGGGGACTGAAGCTTTCTTT	CASSVGQGGTEAFF
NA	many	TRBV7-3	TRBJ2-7	TGTGCCAGCAGCACCGGACCGGGCTCCTACGAGCAGTACTTC	CASSTGPGSYEQYF
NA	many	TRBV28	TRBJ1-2	TGTGCCAGCAGTCCAAACCCCCGGGGGCGTAGTGGCTACACCTTC	CASSPNPRGRSGYTF
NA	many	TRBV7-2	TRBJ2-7	TGTGCCAGCAGCCCGCTAAGGATCTACGAGCAGTACTTC	CASSPLRIYEQYF
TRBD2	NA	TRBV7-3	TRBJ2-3	TGTGCCAGCAGCTCGGGGGGCGGGGGGGCCGGAGATACGCAGTATTTT	CASSSGGGGAGDTQYF
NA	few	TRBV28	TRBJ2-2	TGTGCCAGCAGCCATTGGACAGATCAACGGGTCGGGGAGCTGTTTTTT	CASSHWTDQRVGELFF
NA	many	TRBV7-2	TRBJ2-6	TGTGCCAGCAGCTTAGGCCCCAGTAGCTCTGGGGCCAACGTCCTGACTTTC	CASSLGPSSSGANVLTF
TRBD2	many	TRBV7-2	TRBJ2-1	TGTGCCAGCAGCTTCGAGCAAGCGGGGTACAATGAGCAGTTCTTC	CASSFEQAGYNEQFF
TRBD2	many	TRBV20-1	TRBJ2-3	TGCAGTGCGGGACTAGCGGGAGTTTGGACAGATACGCAGTATTTT	CSAGLAGVWTDTQYF
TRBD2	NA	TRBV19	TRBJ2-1	TGTGCCAGTAGCTTGCCCGGGACTACGGCCGGTGAGCAGTTCTTC	CASSLPGTTAGEQFF
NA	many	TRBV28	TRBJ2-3	TGTGCCAGCAAGATACAGGGGAGGATAGATACGCAGTATTTT	CASKIQGRIDTQYF
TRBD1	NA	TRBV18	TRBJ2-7	TGTGCCAGCTCACCAAGCAGGGGGCGGACCTACGAGCAGTACTTC	CASSPSRGRTYEQYF